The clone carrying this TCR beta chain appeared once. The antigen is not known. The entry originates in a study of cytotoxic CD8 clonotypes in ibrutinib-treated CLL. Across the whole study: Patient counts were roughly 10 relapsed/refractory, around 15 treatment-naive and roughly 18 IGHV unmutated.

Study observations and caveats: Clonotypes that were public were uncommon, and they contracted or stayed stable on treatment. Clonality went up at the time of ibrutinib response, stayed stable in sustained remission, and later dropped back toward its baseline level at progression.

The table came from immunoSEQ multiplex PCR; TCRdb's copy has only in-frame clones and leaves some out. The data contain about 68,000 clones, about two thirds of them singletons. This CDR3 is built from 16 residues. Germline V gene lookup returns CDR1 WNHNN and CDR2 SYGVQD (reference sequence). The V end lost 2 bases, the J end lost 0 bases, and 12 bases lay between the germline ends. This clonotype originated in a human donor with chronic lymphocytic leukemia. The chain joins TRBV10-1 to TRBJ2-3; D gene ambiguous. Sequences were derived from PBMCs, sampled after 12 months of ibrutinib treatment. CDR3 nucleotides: TGCGCCAGCAGTGAGGTCCGGCTACACAGCACAGATACGCAGTATTTT. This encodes CASSEVRLHSTDTQYF.